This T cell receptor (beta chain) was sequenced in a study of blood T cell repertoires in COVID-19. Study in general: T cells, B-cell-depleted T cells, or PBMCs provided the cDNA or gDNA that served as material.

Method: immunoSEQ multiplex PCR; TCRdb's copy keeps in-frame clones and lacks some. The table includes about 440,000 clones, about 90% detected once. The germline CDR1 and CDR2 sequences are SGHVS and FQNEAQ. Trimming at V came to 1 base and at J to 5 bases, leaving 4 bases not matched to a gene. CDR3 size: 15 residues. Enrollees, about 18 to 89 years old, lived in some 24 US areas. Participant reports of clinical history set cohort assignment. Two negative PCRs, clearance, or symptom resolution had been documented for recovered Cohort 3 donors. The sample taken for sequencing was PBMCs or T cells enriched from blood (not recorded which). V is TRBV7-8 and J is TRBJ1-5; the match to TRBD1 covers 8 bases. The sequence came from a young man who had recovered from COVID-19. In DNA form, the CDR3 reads TGTGCCAGCAGCTTAGGGACAGGGACCTATCAGCCCCAGCATTTT. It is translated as CASSLGTGTYQPQHF.